This T cell receptor beta chain was captured in a study of Ad26.COV2.S vaccination and SARS-CoV-2 variants. Study as a whole: The trial was COV1001 and the donor's arm was Ad26.COV2.S. Doses of Ad26.COV2.S were injected into muscle once or twice, 56 days apart.

Data came from immunoSEQ multiplex PCR; TCRdb stores just in-frame clones and leaves some out. This repertoire shows about 460,000 clones, around 89% found once; its top ten account for around 1.6%. Treatment: some 20 received Ad26.COV2.S at low or high dose, single or two shots; several received placebo; per-sample allocation not given. Sampling took place 63 days after the first vaccine or placebo injection. On this clone: As yet, its antigen is unknown.

General study findings and limits: Reported post-vaccination CD8+ and CD4+ T cell responses to spike showed substantial breadth.

Germline CDR1 is SEHNR and CDR2 is FQNEAQ (reference sequence). CDR3 length: 14 amino acids. After removal of 0 bases from V and 16 bases from J, the junction contained 4 bases not matched to a gene. Material: peripheral blood, obtained in a trial of Ad26.COV2.S vaccine versus placebo. The chain combines TRBV7-9 with TRBJ2-1, with 15 bases aligning to TRBD2. The receptor was derived from a person aged 18-65 years who received the Ad26.COV2.S COVID-19 vaccine or a placebo. The CDR3 DNA follows: TGTGCCAGCAGCTTAGCCCCGGGACTAGCGGGAGGCTTCTTC. This codes for CASSLAPGLAGGFF.